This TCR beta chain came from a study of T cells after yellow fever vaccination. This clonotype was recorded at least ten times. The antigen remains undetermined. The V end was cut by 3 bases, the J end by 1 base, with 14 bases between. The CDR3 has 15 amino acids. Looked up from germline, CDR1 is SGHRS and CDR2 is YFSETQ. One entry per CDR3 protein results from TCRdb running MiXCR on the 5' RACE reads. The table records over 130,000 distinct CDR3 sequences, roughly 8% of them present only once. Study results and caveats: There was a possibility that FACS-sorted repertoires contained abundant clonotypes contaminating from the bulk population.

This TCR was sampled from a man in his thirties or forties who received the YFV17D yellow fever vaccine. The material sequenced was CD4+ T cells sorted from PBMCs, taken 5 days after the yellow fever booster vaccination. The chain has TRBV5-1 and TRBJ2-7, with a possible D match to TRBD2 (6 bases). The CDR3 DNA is TGCGCCAGCAGCTGGGATGCTAGCGTTTCCTACGAGCAGTACTTC. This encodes CASSWDASVSYEQYF.